The T cell receptor beta chain described here comes from a study of Ad26.COV2.S vaccination and SARS-CoV-2 variants. The wider study: Within the COV1001 Ad26.COV2.S trial arm, the donor was enrolled. Ad26.COV2.S was injected intramuscularly once or twice, 56 days apart. Overall study results and limits: It was vaccine recipients, not placebo recipients, who had the higher spike-specific TCR breadth.

Using immunoSEQ multiplex PCR, the repertoire was profiled, and TCRdb retains in-frame clones only, with some absent. The sample carries about 480,000 clones, around 90% recorded once. V lost 3 bases, J lost 4 bases, and 8 bases stayed unmatched. In germline, CDR1 is SGDLS, CDR2 YYNGEE. CDR3 length equals 16 residues. As to this clone: Its cognate antigen is unknown.

Documented treatment: about 20 received Ad26.COV2.S at low or high dose, single or two shots; about 5 received placebo; per-sample allocation not given. Specimens were obtained on day 63 following the first vaccine or placebo injection. The sequenced sample was peripheral blood, obtained in a trial of Ad26.COV2.S vaccine versus placebo. The receptor was isolated from a person aged 18-65 years who received the Ad26.COV2.S COVID-19 vaccine or a placebo. The chain has TRBV9 and TRBJ2-3; 10 nucleotides match TRBD2. The CDR3 DNA follows: TGTGCCAGCAGCGCAAGCGGGAGGGCCGGAGCAGATACGCAGTATTTT. Translation gives CASSASGRAGADTQYF. The full variable domain, rest sourced from reference TRBV9 and TRBJ2-3, is DSGVTQTPKHLITATGQRVTLRCSPRSGDLSVYWYQQSLDQGLQFLIQYYNGEERAKGNILERFSAQQFPDLHSELNLSSLELGDSALYFCASSASGRAGADTQYFGPGTRLTVL.